This TCR beta chain derives from a study of long-term antiretroviral therapy in people with HIV. The study, taken as a whole, reports: The study lacked data on ART adherence, viral resistance or therapy changes.

The CDR3 contains 15 residues. Germline V gene data show CDR1 as SGHAT and CDR2 as FQDESV (reference sequence). Trimming cost V 3 bases and J 6 bases; bases outside gene matches: 9. In the case of this clone: The antigen is undetermined.

Survey-level immunoSEQ v3.0 assays were run. Sequenced by immunoSEQ multiplex PCR; TCRdb stores in-frame clones only, minus some. The top ten clones hold approximately 7% of a sample with about 28,000 clones, 75% to 90% of them seen once. The sequence was collected from a man in his forties with HIV. Sequencing used unsorted PBMCs, obtained 0.3 years after starting antiretroviral therapy. This chain links TRBV11-1 with TRBJ2-3, with TRBD1 matching 7 bases. This CDR3 is CASSFLPGQMDTQYF. The CDR3 DNA follows: TGTGCCAGCAGCTTCTTACCGGGACAGATGGATACGCAGTATTTT.